This T cell receptor (beta chain) was sequenced during a study of T cell responses to AZD1222 COVID-19 vaccine. Findings and limits, study-wide: Among spike-specific TCRs, nearly half reportedly target unmutated variant regions. With two AZD1222 doses given, Spike-specific TCR breadth and depth both rose. Seropositive status at baseline applied to only five to seven AZD1222 recipients.

This table comes from immunoSEQ multiplex PCR, and its TCRdb copy is limited to in-frame clones, with some not included. The sample comprises about 160,000 clones, roughly 86% of which are singletons, and more than 5.5% rests with the top ten. After removal of 4 bases from V and 0 bases from J, the junction contained 4 bases not matched to a gene. This CDR3 contains 15 residues. Germline-derived CDR1 and CDR2 are SGHDN and FVKESK. In its sample, this clone was seen a few times. Its specificity is not known. This TCR was sampled from an adult in good health. The specimen comprised peripheral blood, sampled on day 0 of AZD1222 vaccination. The chain recombines TRBV14 with TRBJ2-3; 7 bases align to TRBD2. This CDR3 reads CASSRRAGSTDTQYF. CDR3 bases: TGTGCCAGCAGCCGAAGAGCGGGAAGCACAGATACGCAGTATTTT. Full variable domain (rest looked up from reference TRBV14 and TRBJ2-3): EAGVTQFPSHSVIEKGQTVTLRCDPISGHDNLYWYRRVMGKEIKFLLHFVKESKQDESGMPNNRFLAERTGGTYSTLKVQPAELEDSGVYFCASSRRAGSTDTQYFGPGTRLTVL.